Listed below are T cell receptor beta chains from one sample, sequenced in a study of cytomegalovirus exposure and HLA in healthy donors. Assay: immunoSEQ multiplex PCR; the TCRdb copy retains only in-frame clones and omits some. The table records approximately 170,000 clones, 73% of them present only once. Sequencing was performed on PBMCs. The receptors were sampled from a woman aged 18 to 35 in good health and CMV-seropositive. The CDR3 runs from the conserved cysteine through the conserved F or W. The order of the fields is J gene, D gene, clone size, V gene, CDR3 DNA, CDR3 protein. D genes are given only for firm matches. Expanded clones get a size class; other rows say once, few or many, or leave the size out.

>TRBJ2-7|NA|once|TRBV2
TGTGCCAGCAGTGGTTCGGGGGACCACGAGCAGTACTTC
CASSGSGDHEQYF
>TRBJ2-5|TRBD2|NA|TRBV6-6
TGTGCCAGCAGTTATACTAGCGGGGCCCAAGAGACCCAGTACTTC
CASSYTSGAQETQYF
>TRBJ1-1|NA|NA|TRBV5-1
TGCGCCAGCAGCTGGAATCCACAGGTGAACACTGAAGCTTTCTTT
CASSWNPQVNTEAFF
>TRBJ2-3|TRBD1|NA|TRBV4-1
TGCGCCAGCAGCCAAGCGGGACAGGGTATAAGTTCTACGCAGTATTTT
CASSQAGQGISSTQYF
>TRBJ2-7|NA|few|TRBV30
TGTTCCTGGAGCAACACCACTAACTACGAGCAGTACTTT
CSWSNTTNYEQYF
>TRBJ2-7|NA|few|TRBV28
TGTGCCAGCAGTTTTTCCGAAGCCTACGAGCAGTACTTC
CASSFSEAYEQYF
>TRBJ1-2|NA|NA|TRBV28
TGTGCCAGCACCCTCCGGGGGTATAGTGGCTACACCTTC
CASTLRGYSGYTF
>TRBJ2-7|TRBD1|NA|TRBV5-1
TGCGCCAGCAGCTCGACAGGGGGCGAGCAGTACTTC
CASSSTGGEQYF
>TRBJ1-1|TRBD1|NA|TRBV6-5
TGTGCCAGCAGTACCGGGACAGTTGAATCTGAAGCTTTCTTT
CASSTGTVESEAFF
>TRBJ2-3|TRBD2|NA|TRBV9
TGTGCCAGCAGCGTTAGCGGGCTCGTCACAGATACGCAGTATTTT
CASSVSGLVTDTQYF
>TRBJ2-7|TRBD1|few|TRBV4-1
TGCGCCAGCAGCCAAGTAGGGTCCGAACAGGGGGTGTTCTACGAGCAGTACTTC
CASSQVGSEQGVFYEQYF
>TRBJ2-2|TRBD1|NA|TRBV7-9
TGTGCCAGCAGCTTAATCCGGGACAGGTCGAACACCGGGGAGCTGTTTTTT
CASSLIRDRSNTGELFF
>TRBJ1-1|NA|NA|TRBV5-1
TGCGCCAGCAGCGGGGGGAGGGGTACCGGTAGGACTGAAGCTTTCTTT
CASSGGRGTGRTEAFF
>TRBJ2-1|NA|NA|TRBV4-1
TGCGCCAGCAGCCAAGATCGGGCCTACAATGAGCAGTTCTTC
CASSQDRAYNEQFF
>TRBJ1-2|NA|few|TRBV2
TGTGCCAGCAGTGTCCGGGGTGACGGCTACACCTTC
CASSVRGDGYTF
>TRBJ2-2|TRBD1|NA|TRBV7-6
TGTGCCAGCAGCTTAACAGGGACAGGGGGCCCCGGGGAGCTGTTTTTT
CASSLTGTGGPGELFF